One sample yielded the 30 T cell receptor beta chains listed below, sequenced in a study of T cells in Graves' hyperthyroidism and ophthalmopathy. RNA transcripts provided the source from which TCR beta CDR3 regions were amplified. First-round RT-PCR targeting the TCR CDR3 was performed with the HTBI primer set. TCRdb analysed the multiplex PCR reads with MiXCR anew, one entry per CDR3 protein. Of 340,000 or so distinct CDR3 sequences listed, around a sixth are singletons. The sequenced sample was blood. The receptors come from a woman in her forties or fifties with Graves' hyperthyroidism.

This clonotype was counted at least ten times. The chain links TRBV6-1 to TRBJ1-1; D not certain. The CDR3 extends over 16 amino acids. Germline V lookup: CDR1 MNHNS, CDR2 SASEGT. V gave up 3 bases and J gave up 0 bases, with 14 bases separating them. In nucleotides, the CDR3 is TGTGCCAGCAGTGATCACATACAGAACTTGAACACTGAAGCTTTCTTT. Translating gives CASSDHIQNLNTEAFF.

This clonotype has at least ten counts. The V gene is TRBV27, the J gene TRBJ2-7; D assignment may be TRBD1 or TRBD2 (6 bases each). Germline-derived CDR1 and CDR2 are MNHEY and SMNVEV (reference sequence). V dropped 0 bases and J dropped 7 bases, with 13 bases sitting between them. The CDR3 is made up of 14 amino acids. CDR3 nucleotides: TGTGCCAGCAGTTTATCCCCGGGGGCCACGGAGCAGTACGTC. This gives the protein CASSLSPGATEQYV.

This clonotype was seen many times. This rearrangement joins TRBV28 to TRBJ2-5; TRBD1 might be the D (6 bases). Deletions cut 4 bases from V and 3 bases from J, with 15 bases between. Germline assignment: CDR1 MDHEN and CDR2 SYDVKM. The CDR3 has 15 residues. CDR3 region: CASSYRDITKETQYF. DNA for the CDR3: TGTGCCAGCAGTTACCGGGACATAACGAAAGAGACCCAGTACTTC.

Ten or more counts support this clonotype. The chain combines TRBV20-1 with TRBJ2-3; D assignment may be TRBD1 or TRBD2 (7 bases each). CDR1 is DFQATT and CDR2 is SNEGSKA in the germline V gene (reference sequence). The CDR3 totals 14 residues. V lost 6 bases to trimming and J lost 0 bases, with 13 bases between them. The chain's CDR3 is CSARGGASTDTQYF. DNA for the CDR3: TGCAGTGCCAGGGGGGGGGCGAGCACAGATACGCAGTATTTT.

This clonotype was found a few times. V gene TRBV20-1 combines with J gene TRBJ1-1; the D is unclear. The CDR3 is 13 amino acids. Germline V gene sequence: CDR1 DFQATT, CDR2 SNEGSKA (reference sequence). V was cut by 8 bases and J by 1 base, with 14 bases left in between. The CDR3 sequence is CSSLAPENTEAFF. The CDR3 DNA reads as TGCAGTTCCTTGGCGCCGGAGAACACTGAAGCTTTCTTT.

This clonotype was seen more than once but under ten times. This sequence joins TRBV6-1 and TRBJ2-1; D call uncertain. Germline V gene data show CDR1 as MNHNS and CDR2 as SASEGT. The V end was cut by 8 bases, the J end by 2 bases, with 10 bases between. The CDR3 is made up of 13 amino acids. The CDR3 region has the DNA TGTGCCAGCCGTCCGGTTACCTACAATGAGCAGTTCTTC. It yields the protein CASRPVTYNEQFF.

The V gene is TRBV3-1, the J gene TRBJ1-1; 10 positions agree with TRBD1. Losses at the gene ends were 4 bases for V and 2 bases for J; bases not matched to a gene: 4. The CDR3 is made up of 15 amino acids. Germline-derived CDR1 and CDR2 are LGHDT and YNNKEL (reference sequence). CDR3: CASSPETGGNTEAFF. The CDR3, as DNA: TGTGCCAGCAGCCCGGAGACAGGGGGCAACACTGAAGCTTTCTTT.

The chain employs TRBV4-2 and TRBJ2-2; either TRBD1 or TRBD2 may fit D (5 bases each). V was cut by 0 bases and J by 2 bases, with 7 bases left in between. The CDR3 extends over 15 amino acids. Germline V lookup: CDR1 LGHNA, CDR2 YNFKEQ. CDR3: CASSQDRDNTGELFF. The CDR3 DNA reads as TGTGCCAGCAGCCAAGATCGGGACAACACCGGGGAGCTGTTTTTT.

Ten or more counts support this clonotype. V is TRBV6-5 and J is TRBJ2-1; a weak D match, TRBD2 (5 bases). V was shortened by 2 bases and J by 6 bases, with 11 bases between the two germline ends. Germline lookup yields CDR1 MNHEY and CDR2 SVGAGI. This CDR3 spans 14 amino acids. CDR3 in DNA: TGTGCCAGCAGTTACGGGGTAGGGAGCAATGAGCAGTTCTTC. Protein sequence: CASSYGVGSNEQFF.

The table lists this clonotype with many counts. V usage is TRBV11-2 and J usage is TRBJ2-7; D remains unclear. Germline V CDR1 and CDR2: SGHAT, FQNNGV. This CDR3 is 13 amino acids long. Trimming took 5 bases from V and 2 from J, leaving 10 bases between them. Written as DNA, the CDR3 is TGTGCCAGCAGCGACCCAAGCACCTACGAGCAGTACTTC. Residues: CASSDPSTYEQYF. Full variable domain (remainder filled in from reference TRBV11-2 and TRBJ2-7): EAGVAQSPRYKIIEKRQSVAFWCNPISGHATLYWYQQILGQGPKLLIQFQNNGVVDDSQLPKDRFSAERLKGVDSTLKIQPAKLEDSAVYLCASSDPSTYEQYFGPGTRLTVT.

This chain connects TRBV28 to TRBJ1-4, with D possibly matching TRBD1 (6 bases). V lost 2 bases to trimming and J lost 8 bases, with 9 bases between them. The V gene's germline CDR1 is MDHEN and CDR2 SYDVKM. The CDR3 runs 13 residues. The CDR3 DNA is TGTGCCAGCAGTTTAGGGGGCCGGGAAAAACTGTTTTTT. Amino acids: CASSLGGREKLFF.

The CDR3 protein is CASRERDRVYNEQFF. DNA for the CDR3: TGTGCCAGCAGGGAACGGGACAGGGTGTACAATGAGCAGTTCTTC. The rearrangement links TRBV6-2 or TRBV6-3 to TRBJ2-1, with 9 bases lining up with TRBD1. V lost 6 bases and J lost 4; bases outside the gene matches: 7. Germline CDR1 MNHEY, CDR2 SVGEGT. The CDR3 is 15 amino acids.

This clonotype was detected ten times or more. The genes are TRBV28 and TRBJ1-4, with 10 bases lining up with TRBD1. This CDR3 has 13 residues. Losses at the gene ends were 6 bases for V and 7 bases for J; bases not matched to a gene: 2. Germline V gene sequence: CDR1 MDHEN, CDR2 SYDVKM. CDR3 sequence reads: CASRGQGTEKLFF. The CDR3 coding sequence is TGTGCCAGCAGGGGACAGGGGACTGAAAAACTGTTTTTT.

Ten or more counts support this clonotype. The rearrangement joins TRBV4-1 to TRBJ1-3, with D possibly TRBD1 on 5 matching bases. Germline assignment: CDR1 MGHRA and CDR2 YSYEKL. V dropped 3 bases and J dropped 3 bases, with 15 bases sitting between them. CDR3 size: 16 residues. This CDR3 is CASSQHSGTSGNTIYF. CDR3 bases: TGCGCCAGCAGCCAGCATTCCGGGACTAGTGGAAACACCATATATTTT.

The gene calls are TRBV28 and TRBJ2-3; tentatively, D is TRBD2 (5 bases). Germline values: CDR1 MDHEN, CDR2 SYDVKM. CDR3 size: 19 residues. The ends were cut back, 2 bases at V and 2 bases at J, with 23 bases in the middle. CDR3 nucleotides: TGTGCCAGCAGTTTAGAGACGACACCGGCATTCGGGGACACAGATACGCAGTATTTT. Protein: CASSLETTPAFGDTDTQYF.

The gene calls are TRBV6-1 and TRBJ1-3, with D tentatively TRBD1 (6 bases). The CDR3 is made up of 15 amino acids. V shed 6 bases and J shed 4 bases, with 16 bases lying between them. CDR1 and CDR2 from the germline V gene are MNHNS and SASEGT. The CDR3 DNA reads as TGTGCCAGCAGGCGAACCGGGGGGCTAGGAAACACCATATATTTT. Its protein product is CASRRTGGLGNTIYF.

This clonotype showed up just a few times. The genes are TRBV9 and TRBJ1-1, with D possibly being TRBD1 (5 bases). Germline V CDR1 and CDR2: SGDLS, YYNGEE. Trimming took off 0 bases at V and 0 bases at J, with 9 bases between the two ends. The CDR3 runs to 15 residues. The CDR3 DNA is TGTGCCAGCAGCGTAGAGGGGACGGTGAACACTGAAGCTTTCTTT. The encoded protein is CASSVEGTVNTEAFF.

This clonotype has a handful of counts. V gene TRBV5-1 combines with J gene TRBJ1-3; D call uncertain. CDR3 size: 16 residues. Germline V CDR1 and CDR2: SGHRS, YFSETQ. V was clipped by 2 bases and J by 0 bases, with 12 bases between them. The CDR3 coding sequence is TGCGCCAGCAGCTTAAGTGCGGTTATCTCTGGAAACACCATATATTTT. The encoded protein is CASSLSAVISGNTIYF.

The chain is built from TRBV29-1 and TRBJ2-1, with D uncertain. CDR3 length equals 10 residues. CDR1 and CDR2 (germline): SQVTM, ANQGSEA. V was trimmed by 1 base and J by 8 bases, leaving 3 bases between them. As DNA, the CDR3 is TGCAGCGTTGAAGGGTATGAGCAGTTCTTC. Translating gives CSVEGYEQFF.

This clonotype turned up a few times. The V call is TRBV5-1, the J call TRBJ1-6, with a tentative D call TRBD1 (5 bases). The CDR3 contains 15 residues. CDR1 SGHRS and CDR2 YFSETQ come from the germline V gene. V was clipped by 0 bases and J by 10 bases, with 14 bases between them. The CDR3: CASSLAKGIGSPLHF. In nucleotides, the CDR3 is TGCGCCAGCAGCTTGGCCAAGGGGATTGGGTCACCCCTCCACTTT.

A single count supports this clonotype. V usage is TRBV5-8 and J usage is TRBJ1-5; the match to TRBD1 covers 9 bases. V shed 4 bases and J 2 bases; nucleotides not matched to a gene: 4. Germline CDR1 and CDR2: SGHTS and YDEGEE. The CDR3 runs 15 residues. The CDR3 here is CASSQGTGRNQPQHF. The CDR3 nucleotides are TGTGCCAGCAGCCAAGGGACAGGGCGCAATCAGCCCCAGCATTTT.

This clonotype was detected many times. The chain combines TRBV6-1 with TRBJ2-1; D may be TRBD1 (6 bases). Germline CDR1 is MNHNS and CDR2 is SASEGT. The CDR3 has 15 residues. The V end was cut by 5 bases, the J end by 1 base, with 12 bases between. The CDR3 DNA follows: TGTGCCAGCAGTTATCGACAGGAATCCTACAATGAGCAGTTCTTC. This codes for CASSYRQESYNEQFF.

The sample holds one count of this clonotype. The chain links TRBV7-3 to TRBJ2-1, with 8 bases matching TRBD1. CDR3 length: 16 residues. Germline trimming cut 6 bases from V and 9 bases from J; bases unmatched to any gene: 16. In germline, CDR1 is SGHTA, CDR2 FQGTGA. The CDR3 here is CASRFDQGARSSEQFF. CDR3 in DNA: TGTGCCAGCAGGTTTGACCAGGGGGCGCGATCAAGTGAGCAGTTCTTC.

The sample holds a few counts of this clonotype. The chain couples TRBV10-3 to TRBJ2-3, with 7 bases that match TRBD2. Germline loops: CDR1 ENHRY, CDR2 SYGVKD. This CDR3 has 12 amino acids. V shed 0 bases, J shed 11 bases, and the junction held 2 bases outside the gene matches. The CDR3 is CAISESASGQYF. The CDR3 region has the DNA TGTGCCATCAGTGAGTCGGCTAGCGGGCAGTATTTT.

This clonotype was recorded many times. This chain's CDR3 is CASSQDGEAFF. As DNA, the CDR3 is TGTGCCAGCAGCCAAGATGGTGAAGCTTTCTTT. The chain links TRBV3-1 to TRBJ1-1; D is uncertain. The V gene lost 0 bases and the J gene lost 7 bases, with 3 bases spanning the gap. Germline V gene data show CDR1 as LGHDT and CDR2 as YNNKEL (reference sequence). CDR3 size: 11 residues. Looking up the rest from reference TRBV3-1 and TRBJ1-1 gives the full variable domain: DTAVSQTPKYLVTQMGNDKSIKCEQNLGHDTMYWYKQDSKKFLKIMFSYNNKELIINETVPNRFSPKSPDKAHLNLHINSLELGDSAVYFCASSQDGEAFFGQGTRLTVV.

This clonotype was counted ten times or more. The V call is TRBV3-1, the J call TRBJ1-6; D remains ambiguous. The germline CDR1 and CDR2 sequences are LGHDT and YNNKEL (reference sequence). V dropped 4 bases and J dropped 9 bases, with 13 bases sitting between them. This CDR3 comprises 14 residues. The CDR3 protein is CASSLQNLGSPLHF. Written as DNA, the CDR3 is TGTGCCAGCAGCCTACAGAATTTGGGTTCACCCCTCCACTTT.

V gene TRBV7-9 combines with J gene TRBJ1-1; no clear D gene. V gave up 1 base and J gave up 7 bases, with 10 bases separating them. Germline V CDR1 and CDR2: SEHNR, FQNEAQ (reference sequence). The CDR3 runs to 13 residues. DNA for the CDR3: TGTGCCAGCAGCTTAGAGTCGGCGGGTGAAGCTTTCTTT. Translating it yields CASSLESAGEAFF.

This clonotype has at least ten counts. The chain carries TRBV2 and TRBJ2-1; D is undetermined. V lost 0 bases and J 2 bases, leaving 5 bases between the germline ends. This CDR3 region has 14 residues. Per the germline V gene, CDR1 is SNHLY and CDR2 is FYNNEI. The chain's CDR3 is CASSEAKPYNEQFF. The CDR3 nucleotides read TGTGCCAGCAGTGAAGCCAAGCCCTACAATGAGCAGTTCTTC.

Notes on this clonotype: A much more abundant neighbour one base away suggests this may be a read error. The chain recombines TRBV2 with TRBJ1-2; D uncertain. This CDR3 has 14 amino acids. CDR1 and CDR2 from the germline V gene are SNHLY and FYNNEI. CDR3 residues: CAGSDQPNYYGYTF. The CDR3 bases are TGTGCCGGCAGCGACCAGCCCAATTACTATGGCTACACCTTC.

The chain is built from TRBV11-2 and TRBJ2-7; D unresolved. This CDR3 is built from 14 residues. V was shortened by 5 bases and J by 0 bases, with 11 bases between the two germline ends. Germline values: CDR1 SGHAT, CDR2 FQNNGV. For the CDR3, the DNA is TGTGCCAGCAGCCCGGATGGGTTCTCCTACGAGCAGTACTTC. This translates into CASSPDGFSYEQYF.